The rows below give T cell receptor beta chains drawn from one sample of a study of blood T cell repertoires in COVID-19. The repertoire was sequenced with immunoSEQ multiplex PCR; TCRdb's copy has only in-frame clones and lacks some. In the table there are some 200,000 clones, around 81% of which are singletons. Sample: PBMCs or T cells enriched from blood (not recorded which). Receptor source: a woman aged 45-59 years with acute COVID-19. CDR3s include the opening cysteine and the closing phenylalanine or tryptophan. The D gene is left open where the match is weak. Size tells how often a clone was seen (once, few, many) or the class of an expanded clone, and some rows leave it out.

D	J	V	size	DNA	CDR3
TRBD2	TRBJ2-1	TRBV4-1	-	TGCGCCAGCAGCCAAGATTCAGCGGGAGTGTTCAATGAGCAGTTCTTC	CASSQDSAGVFNEQFF
TRBD1	TRBJ2-7	TRBV4-1	-	TGCGCCAGCAGCCAGACCGGGACAGGCCAGGGCCGGCAGTACTTC	CASSQTGTGQGRQYF
-	TRBJ1-3	TRBV19	-	TGTGCCAGTAGTATGGGGGGGACTACTGGAAACACCATATATTTT	CASSMGGTTGNTIYF
TRBD1	TRBJ2-1	TRBV13	-	TGTGCCAGCAGCTTATCGGGTTCCGGGACAGGGTTTCTCAGGTCCTACAATGAGCAGTTCTTC	CASSLSGSGTGFLRSYNEQFF
-	TRBJ2-7	TRBV7-3	-	TGTGCCAGCAGCTTAAAGGCAGGGGCCCCCTACGAGCAGTACTTC	CASSLKAGAPYEQYF
-	TRBJ1-3	TRBV6-5	-	TGTGCCAGCAGTTACTCGGGCAGCTCTGGAAACACCATATATTTT	CASSYSGSSGNTIYF
-	TRBJ1-5	TRBV9	few	TGTGCCAGCAGCCGGGGGAAAGATCAGCCCCAGCATTTT	CASSRGKDQPQHF
-	TRBJ2-7	TRBV4-1	-	TGCGCCAGCAGCACACGTTTGCAGGGCTACGAGCAGTACTTC	CASSTRLQGYEQYF
-	TRBJ2-3	TRBV7-3	-	TGTGCCAGCAGCTTAAGCTCAGGGGCAGATACGCAGTATTTT	CASSLSSGADTQYF
-	TRBJ2-3	TRBV7-9	-	TGTGCCAGCAGCCCAAACCAGGGAATTACCACAGATACGCAGTATTTT	CASSPNQGITTDTQYF
TRBD2	TRBJ2-7	TRBV5-1	many	TGCGCCAGCAGCTTGGTATCTAGCGGACCCTACGAGCAGTACTTC	CASSLVSSGPYEQYF
-	TRBJ1-1	TRBV19	-	TGTGCCAGTAGTGCCCACCTCGGGGGGACTGAAGCTTTCTTT	CASSAHLGGTEAFF
TRBD1	TRBJ1-1	TRBV7-2	-	TGTGCCAGCACCTTACCGGGACAGGGCGCGGCTTTCTTT	CASTLPGQGAAFF
TRBD2	TRBJ2-7	TRBV27	-	TGTGCCAGCAGGATCGGGACTAGCGGTGCCTACGAGCAGTACTTC	CASRIGTSGAYEQYF
TRBD2	TRBJ2-7	TRBV7-6	-	TGTGCCAGCAGCTGGGGACTTAGCGGGGGGCGCGAGCAGTACTTC	CASSWGLSGGREQYF
TRBD2	TRBJ2-7	TRBV24-1	-	TGTGCCACCAGTGATACTAGCGGGAGGGTCTACGAGCAGTACTTC	CATSDTSGRVYEQYF
-	TRBJ1-1	TRBV27	-	TGTGCCAGCAGAATGAGGATGAACACTGAAGCTTTCTTT	CASRMRMNTEAFF
-	TRBJ1-1	TRBV24-1	-	TGTGCCACCACAGGGTCGGGTCGGAACACTGAAGCTTTCTTT	CATTGSGRNTEAFF
TRBD2	TRBJ2-3	TRBV7-2	-	TGTGCCAGCAGACTTAGACTAGCGGGAGGGCCTGGGGATACGCAGTATTTT	CASRLRLAGGPGDTQYF
-	TRBJ1-3	TRBV18	-	TGTGCCAGCTCATTGACTGACTCTGGAAACACCATATATTTT	CASSLTDSGNTIYF
-	TRBJ2-7	TRBV30	-	TGTGCCTGGAGTGACCAGACAGGACCCCCCTACGAGCAGTACTTC	CAWSDQTGPPYEQYF
TRBD1	TRBJ1-1	TRBV12-5	-	TGTGCTAGTGGTTCGGGACAGTTGAACACTGAAGCTTTCTTT	CASGSGQLNTEAFF
-	TRBJ2-1	TRBV27	-	TGTGCCAGCAGTTCCGTGGGGGCCTCCTACAATGAGCAGTTCTTC	CASSSVGASYNEQFF